A selection of T cell receptor beta chains follows, all from one sample in a study of early T cells in non-severe SARS-CoV-2 infection. TCRdb recomputed calls from the 5' RACE reads with MiXCR, one row per CDR3 protein. The data hold tens of thousands of distinct CDR3 sequences, with roughly a tenth observed a single time. Input material: whole blood. The source of these receptors is an adult who was a healthcare worker with PCR-confirmed SARS-CoV-2 infection or an uninfected control (not recorded which). Both conserved end residues are part of each CDR3. Fields, in order: clone size, V gene, D gene, J gene, CDR3 length, CDR3 DNA, CDR3 protein. The D gene is left open where the match is weak. Clone size is stated in some rows and not others, as once, few, many or a class when expanded.

clone_size: many; v_call: TRBV9; d_call: .; j_call: TRBJ1-4; cdr3_length: 15; cdr3_nt: TGTGCCAGCAGCGTAGACGGCAGGGAAGGTGAAAAACTGTTTTTT; cdr3_aa: CASSVDGREGEKLFF
clone_size: .; v_call: TRBV29-1; d_call: .; j_call: TRBJ2-7; cdr3_length: 12; cdr3_nt: TGCAGCGCCGTCGGACCAGCCTACGAGCAGTACTTC; cdr3_aa: CSAVGPAYEQYF
clone_size: many; v_call: TRBV12-3/TRBV12-4; d_call: .; j_call: TRBJ1-5; cdr3_length: 14; cdr3_nt: TGTGCCAGCAAAAGGGCAGGGCTTTGGCAGCCCCAGCATTTT; cdr3_aa: CASKRAGLWQPQHF
clone_size: many; v_call: TRBV20-1; d_call: .; j_call: TRBJ2-7; cdr3_length: 14; cdr3_nt: TGCAGTGCTGGCGTGCTAGATTCAGGGTACGAGCAGTACTTC; cdr3_aa: CSAGVLDSGYEQYF
clone_size: few; v_call: TRBV11-2; d_call: TRBD2; j_call: TRBJ2-2; cdr3_length: 19; cdr3_nt: TGTGCCAGCAGCCAGTCAATCACTAGCGGGAGAGCGTACACCGGGGAGCTGTTTTTT; cdr3_aa: CASSQSITSGRAYTGELFF
clone_size: few; v_call: TRBV15; d_call: .; j_call: TRBJ2-7; cdr3_length: 14; cdr3_nt: TGTGCCACCAGCAGAGATTTGACAACCTACGAGCAGTACTTC; cdr3_aa: CATSRDLTTYEQYF
clone_size: many; v_call: TRBV20-1; d_call: .; j_call: TRBJ2-7; cdr3_length: 11; cdr3_nt: TGCAGTGCGCGGACTAACTACGAGCAGTACTTC; cdr3_aa: CSARTNYEQYF
clone_size: .; v_call: TRBV6-6; d_call: TRBD2; j_call: TRBJ2-1; cdr3_length: 14; cdr3_nt: TGTGCCACCCAAAAAGCGGGAGGGGGAAATGAGCAGTTCTTC; cdr3_aa: CATQKAGGGNEQFF
clone_size: once; v_call: TRBV7-2; d_call: .; j_call: TRBJ1-6; cdr3_length: 14; cdr3_nt: TGTGCCAGCAGCTTAGGATTAGATGGGTCACCCCTCCACTTT; cdr3_aa: CASSLGLDGSPLHF
clone_size: .; v_call: TRBV20-1; d_call: TRBD1; j_call: TRBJ2-7; cdr3_length: 13; cdr3_nt: TGCAGTGCCACCGGACAGGGGGTCTACGAGCAGTACTTC; cdr3_aa: CSATGQGVYEQYF
clone_size: many; v_call: TRBV29-1; d_call: TRBD2; j_call: TRBJ2-1; cdr3_length: 16; cdr3_nt: TGCAGCGTTGGGGGATCTAGCGGGAGACAGTTCAATGAGCAGTTCTTC; cdr3_aa: CSVGGSSGRQFNEQFF
clone_size: .; v_call: TRBV27; d_call: .; j_call: TRBJ2-1; cdr3_length: 15; cdr3_nt: TGTGCCAGCAGCAGGGATATGGGATCCTACAATGAGCAGTTCTTC; cdr3_aa: CASSRDMGSYNEQFF
clone_size: many; v_call: TRBV7-9; d_call: TRBD2; j_call: TRBJ2-1; cdr3_length: 14; cdr3_nt: TGTGCCAGCAGCCCGGCGGGGGACCGCGATGAGCAGTTCTTC; cdr3_aa: CASSPAGDRDEQFF
clone_size: few; v_call: TRBV11-1; d_call: TRBD1; j_call: TRBJ2-2; cdr3_length: 14; cdr3_nt: TGTGCCAGCAGCAAGAACAGGGGCGTCGGGGAGCTGTTTTTT; cdr3_aa: CASSKNRGVGELFF
clone_size: few; v_call: TRBV20-1; d_call: TRBD1; j_call: TRBJ1-1; cdr3_length: 14; cdr3_nt: TGCAGTGCAAATCCGGGACAGGGTCCAAAGGTAGCTTTCTTT; cdr3_aa: CSANPGQGPKVAFF
clone_size: many; v_call: TRBV29-1; d_call: TRBD2; j_call: TRBJ2-3; cdr3_length: 14; cdr3_nt: TGCAGCGTCGTGACTAGCGGGAGCACAGATACGCAGTATTTT; cdr3_aa: CSVVTSGSTDTQYF
clone_size: many; v_call: TRBV6-5; d_call: .; j_call: TRBJ2-4; cdr3_length: 13; cdr3_nt: TGTGCCAGCAGTAGGTGGGACACCTCTGAGCAGTACTTC; cdr3_aa: CASSRWDTSEQYF
clone_size: .; v_call: TRBV7-9; d_call: .; j_call: TRBJ1-4; cdr3_length: 15; cdr3_nt: TGTGCCAGCAGCTTAGCCGGGACAAATAACGAAAAACTGTTTTTT; cdr3_aa: CASSLAGTNNEKLFF
clone_size: many; v_call: TRBV10-1; d_call: .; j_call: TRBJ2-2; cdr3_length: 15; cdr3_nt: TGCGCCAGCAGTGAGAACATTGCGAACACCGGGGAGCTGTTTTTT; cdr3_aa: CASSENIANTGELFF
clone_size: many; v_call: TRBV6-2/TRBV6-3; d_call: .; j_call: TRBJ1-2; cdr3_length: 12; cdr3_nt: TGTGCCAGCACGTCAGGGTTTCTTGGCTACACCTTC; cdr3_aa: CASTSGFLGYTF
clone_size: many; v_call: TRBV7-8; d_call: .; j_call: TRBJ2-3; cdr3_length: 18; cdr3_nt: TGTGCCAGCAGCTTAACTTCCGCGGAAGGGTTTTTCACAGATACGCAGTATTTT; cdr3_aa: CASSLTSAEGFFTDTQYF
clone_size: many; v_call: TRBV18; d_call: TRBD1; j_call: TRBJ1-5; cdr3_length: 15; cdr3_nt: TGTGCCAGCTCCTGGGGACAGCACCGCAATCAGCCCCAGCATTTT; cdr3_aa: CASSWGQHRNQPQHF
clone_size: many; v_call: TRBV6-5; d_call: TRBD1; j_call: TRBJ2-1; cdr3_length: 15; cdr3_nt: TGTGCCAGCAGTCCCCCCGGGACAGGGTACAATGAGCAGTTCTTC; cdr3_aa: CASSPPGTGYNEQFF
clone_size: .; v_call: TRBV10-3; d_call: TRBD1; j_call: TRBJ1-5; cdr3_length: 14; cdr3_nt: TGTGCCATCAGTGGGGGGACAGGCAATCAGCCCCAGCATTTT; cdr3_aa: CAISGGTGNQPQHF
clone_size: .; v_call: TRBV2; d_call: .; j_call: TRBJ2-3; cdr3_length: 11; cdr3_nt: TGTGCCAGCAGTGCCTCGGCTAGAGGTTGTTTT; cdr3_aa: CASSASARGCF
clone_size: many; v_call: TRBV3-1; d_call: .; j_call: TRBJ2-1; cdr3_length: 16; cdr3_nt: TGTGCCAGCAGCCAAGATATGGGGGCCCGCTACAATGAGCAGTTCTTC; cdr3_aa: CASSQDMGARYNEQFF
clone_size: many; v_call: TRBV9; d_call: .; j_call: TRBJ2-7; cdr3_length: 15; cdr3_nt: TGTGCCAGCAGCGAGCGGGCAACACTCCCCTACGAGCAGTACTTC; cdr3_aa: CASSERATLPYEQYF
clone_size: .; v_call: TRBV12-5; d_call: .; j_call: TRBJ2-3; cdr3_length: 14; cdr3_nt: TGTGCTAGTGGTCTCCGACTGGCGGGAGATACGCAGTATTTT; cdr3_aa: CASGLRLAGDTQYF
clone_size: many; v_call: TRBV12-3/TRBV12-4; d_call: TRBD1; j_call: TRBJ2-7; cdr3_length: 15; cdr3_nt: TGTGCCAGCAGTCCTCCGGGACAGGGATACTACGAGCAGTACTTC; cdr3_aa: CASSPPGQGYYEQYF
clone_size: many; v_call: TRBV11-2; d_call: TRBD1; j_call: TRBJ2-7; cdr3_length: 18; cdr3_nt: TGTGCCAGCAGCTCCGGGACAGGGTTTAATTTCGTAAGGAACGAGCAGTACTTC; cdr3_aa: CASSSGTGFNFVRNEQYF
clone_size: .; v_call: TRBV29-1; d_call: TRBD1; j_call: TRBJ1-1; cdr3_length: 15; cdr3_nt: TGCAGCGTCGATCCACTCGGGACAGGGGGCACTGAAGCTTTCTTT; cdr3_aa: CSVDPLGTGGTEAFF
clone_size: many; v_call: TRBV7-3; d_call: .; j_call: TRBJ2-1; cdr3_length: 13; cdr3_nt: TGTGCCAGCAGCAGACTAGTGTACAATGAGCAGTTCTTC; cdr3_aa: CASSRLVYNEQFF
clone_size: few; v_call: TRBV5-5; d_call: .; j_call: TRBJ2-3; cdr3_length: 16; cdr3_nt: TGTGCCAGCAGCTTGGAATCACGACGTAGCACAGATACGCAGTATTTT; cdr3_aa: CASSLESRRSTDTQYF
clone_size: few; v_call: TRBV27; d_call: .; j_call: TRBJ2-1; cdr3_length: 13; cdr3_nt: TGTGCCAGCAGTTTTTTAAGTTACAATGAGCAGTTCTTC; cdr3_aa: CASSFLSYNEQFF
clone_size: many; v_call: TRBV6-1; d_call: .; j_call: TRBJ2-7; cdr3_length: 11; cdr3_nt: TGTGCCAGCATTGACAGCTACGAGCAGTACTTC; cdr3_aa: CASIDSYEQYF
clone_size: few; v_call: TRBV29-1; d_call: .; j_call: TRBJ1-1; cdr3_length: 10; cdr3_nt: TGCAGCGGGGTTGTTACTGAAGCTTTCTTT; cdr3_aa: CSGVVTEAFF
clone_size: few; v_call: TRBV7-2; d_call: TRBD1; j_call: TRBJ2-3; cdr3_length: 15; cdr3_nt: TGTGCCAGCAGCTTAGGCCCTGGACAGGGGAAAACGCAGTATTTT; cdr3_aa: CASSLGPGQGKTQYF
clone_size: few; v_call: TRBV12-5; d_call: TRBD2; j_call: TRBJ2-1; cdr3_length: 17; cdr3_nt: TGTGCTAGTGGCCCCGGGACTAGCGGGAGGGCCTACAATGAGCAGTTCTTC; cdr3_aa: CASGPGTSGRAYNEQFF
clone_size: few; v_call: TRBV20-1; d_call: .; j_call: TRBJ2-1; cdr3_length: 16; cdr3_nt: TGCAGTGCCGAGGGGGAGCTCGAGGGCTCCTACAATGAGCAGTTCTTC; cdr3_aa: CSAEGELEGSYNEQFF
clone_size: once; v_call: TRBV29-1; d_call: .; j_call: TRBJ1-3; cdr3_length: 14; cdr3_nt: TGCAGCGTCGTAGCGACAGTATCTGGAAACACCATATATTTT; cdr3_aa: CSVVATVSGNTIYF
clone_size: many; v_call: TRBV7-6; d_call: TRBD1; j_call: TRBJ2-1; cdr3_length: 15; cdr3_nt: TGTGCCAGCAGCTTAGAAGGGGGCGGCCACAATGAGCAGTTCTTC; cdr3_aa: CASSLEGGGHNEQFF
clone_size: few; v_call: TRBV20-1; d_call: .; j_call: TRBJ2-7; cdr3_length: 15; cdr3_nt: TGCAGTGCTCCAGATACCGGTTCTCCCGCCTACGAGCAGTACTTC; cdr3_aa: CSAPDTGSPAYEQYF